These 12 T cell receptor beta chains originate from one sample sequenced in a study of T cell repertoires in cytomegalovirus infection. No cognate antigen is known for these TCRs. TCRdb recomputed calls from the reads with MiXCR, one row per CDR3 protein. This table has 300,000 to 400,000 distinct CDR3 sequences, 25% to 30% appearing once. Here the sequenced sample was cultured PBMCs, taken from culture after CMV antigen stimulation. These receptors all stem from a human donor in good health (CMV status not recorded). Some clones in this sample may be carry-over from other donors' samples.

The J gene is TRBJ2-1, the V gene TRBV12-3 or TRBV12-4; D is possibly TRBD2 (5 bases). The CDR3 is 15 residues long. Trimming pared 6 bases from V and 3 bases from J, leaving 15 bases between. DNA of the CDR3: TGTGCCAGCAGCCCCGACGGGGTTATCTACAATGAGCAGTTCTTC. Translating it yields CASSPDGVIYNEQFF.

The chain has TRBV18 and TRBJ1-1; D is ambiguous. CDR1 and CDR2 from the germline V gene are KGHSH and LQKENI. The V gene lost 2 bases and the J gene lost 2 bases, with 6 bases spanning the gap. The CDR3 sequence is 13 residues long. For the CDR3, the DNA is TGTGCCAGCTCACCAAATCGAAACACTGAAGCTTTCTTT. Protein sequence: CASSPNRNTEAFF.

About this clonotype itself: One end of the junction fails to match germline, which may point to a read error. V and J are TRBV28 and TRBJ2-5, with 8 positions matching TRBD1. CDR1 and CDR2 (germline): MDHEN, SYDVKM. The CDR3 contains 12 residues. CDR3 sequence (DNA): TGTGCCAGCAGCCCGTTTCGGACAGGGTCGGACTTC. Amino acids: CASSPFRTGSDF. Drawing the rest from reference TRBV28 and TRBJ2-5, the complete variable domain is DVKVTQSSRYLVKRTGEKVFLECVQDMDHENMFWYRQDPGLGLRLIYFSYDVKMKEKGDIPEGYSVSREKKERFSLILESASTNQTSMYLCASSPFRTGSDFGPGTRLLVL.

This clonotype was found a few times. The chain joins TRBV7-9 to TRBJ2-7; no firm D call. Germline lookup yields CDR1 SEHNR and CDR2 FQNEAQ (reference sequence). V dropped 5 bases and J dropped 3 bases, with 14 bases sitting between them. This CDR3 has 14 amino acids. In DNA form, the CDR3 reads TGTGCCAGCAGCCTGCCAGTAACAGACTACGAGCAGTACTTC. Translating it yields CASSLPVTDYEQYF.

This clonotype has just a few counts. J is TRBJ1-1 and V is TRBV12-3 or TRBV12-4, with D possibly being TRBD1 (5 bases). The CDR3 consists of 16 residues. Between the trimmed V and J ends, which lost 6 bases and 2 bases, there was a span of 19 bases. The CDR3 region has the DNA TGTGCCAGCAGACCCTTTCCGGGACGGAGAAACACTGAAGCTTTCTTT. The encoded protein is CASRPFPGRRNTEAFF.

In DNA, the CDR3 is TGTGCCACCAGCAGAGAATACGGGACGGTGCGAGTTTACGCTGGCTACACCTTC. Its protein is CATSREYGTVRVYAGYTF. The chain employs TRBV15 and TRBJ1-2, with D tentatively TRBD1 (5 bases). The CDR3 covers 18 residues. V dropped 0 bases and J dropped 7 bases, with 24 bases sitting between them. The germline V gene encodes CDR1 LNHNV and CDR2 YYDKDF (reference sequence).

The chain links TRBV6-1 to TRBJ2-6; TRBD1 might be the D (6 bases). CDR1 is MNHNS and CDR2 is SASEGT in the germline V gene. The ends were cut back, 5 bases at V and 2 bases at J, with 10 bases in the middle. The CDR3 runs to 15 residues. CDR3 residues: CASSRNRAGANVLTF. The CDR3 coding sequence is TGTGCCAGCAGTAGGAACAGGGCTGGGGCCAACGTCCTGACTTTC.

The table lists this clonotype with many counts. The chain carries TRBV7-2 and TRBJ1-1, with unresolved D. Germline V gene lookup returns CDR1 SGHTA and CDR2 FQGNSA. Deletions cut 2 bases from V and 0 bases from J, with 7 bases between. The length of the CDR3 is 14 residues. The CDR3, as DNA: TGTGCCAGCAGCTTATCGGGTATGAACACTGAAGCTTTCTTT. As protein: CASSLSGMNTEAFF.

This clonotype was detected a few times. J is TRBJ1-1 and V is TRBV12-3 or TRBV12-4; tentatively, D is TRBD1 (5 bases). With 1 base removed from V and 5 bases from J, the gap between germline ends came to 14 bases. The CDR3 has 15 amino acids. The chain's CDR3 is CASSLVGGEGTEAFF. The DNA for the CDR3 is TGTGCCAGCAGTTTAGTTGGGGGAGAGGGGACTGAAGCTTTCTTT.

In its sample, this clonotype was seen a few times. The chain employs TRBV7-8 and TRBJ1-4; possible D gene TRBD1, 5 bases. Germline CDR1 SGHVS, CDR2 FQNEAQ. The CDR3 has 13 amino acids. V lost 1 base and J 8 bases, leaving 8 bases between the germline ends. This chain's CDR3 is CASSLVGEEKLFF. CDR3 DNA sequence: TGTGCCAGCAGCTTAGTAGGGGAGGAAAAACTGTTTTTT.

The sample holds many counts of this clonotype. V gene TRBV15 combines with J gene TRBJ1-1; no reliable D call. The CDR3 loop spans 14 amino acids. Germline lookup yields CDR1 LNHNV and CDR2 YYDKDF (reference sequence). V lost 5 bases and J 6 bases, leaving 16 bases between the germline ends. CDR3: CATSDPSREPEAFF. The CDR3 DNA is TGTGCCACCAGCGATCCCTCTAGGGAACCTGAAGCTTTCTTT.

This clonotype was recorded a few times. The rearrangement joins TRBV18 to TRBJ2-1; D possibly corresponds to TRBD1 (6 bases). Trimming removed 3 bases at V and 3 bases at J, with 15 bases between. Germline V lookup: CDR1 KGHSH, CDR2 LQKENI. The CDR3 is 16 residues long. The CDR3 coding sequence is TGTGCCAGCTCACCGACCGGACAGTACCGCTACAATGAGCAGTTCTTC. Its protein is CASSPTGQYRYNEQFF.